This record covers a single T cell receptor beta chain. Its target is not known. This sample stems from a study of cytomegalovirus exposure and HLA in healthy donors. As for the study in general: The 95 to 150 validation repertoires used the same platform as the 666 first-cohort repertoires, a later analysis reported. Points from the study as a whole: The study labeled 150 to 200 TCR beta chains cytomegalovirus-associated. Reportedly, diagnosis of cytomegalovirus status by the classifier showed high specificity and sensitivity.

Using immunoSEQ multiplex PCR, the repertoire was profiled, and TCRdb retains in-frame clones only, with some absent. The table lists roughly 120,000 clones, over 90% of them singletons. A 120-subject validation cohort, separate from the approximately 700-subject first cohort, supplied the donors. Deletions cut 4 bases from V and 2 bases from J, with 9 bases between. CDR3 size: 13 residues. CDR1 SGDLS and CDR2 YYNGEE come from the germline V gene. Sample: PBMCs. The chain recombines TRBV9 with TRBJ1-1; D not resolved. The sequence derives from a woman under 30 in good health and CMV-seronegative. The CDR3 loop is CASSPRGNTEAFF. In nucleotides, the CDR3 is TGTGCCAGCAGCCCGCGAGGAAACACTGAAGCTTTCTTT.